This T cell receptor (beta chain) was recorded in a study of cytomegalovirus exposure and HLA in healthy donors. Study overall: For the roughly 390 genotyped donors, more than 65% fell within the Caucasian-associated ancestry cluster.

Details on this clone: Its antigen is not identified.

General study findings and limits: The likely explanation for a cluster of highly shared sequence variants was sequencing artifact. Later analysis identified a missense DCLRE1C variant that was linked to TCR beta V- and J-gene trimming. Previous analysis showed most TCR beta V segments were productive about 87% or about 30% of the time.

Vbeta (60) and Jbeta (13) primers were used in the PCR. Sequencing used immunoSEQ multiplex PCR; TCRdb keeps in-frame clones, though not all of them. The top ten clones hold 5% to 6.5% of a sample with about 170,000 clones, roughly 70% of them seen once. This TCR came from a woman aged 18-30 years in good health and CMV-seropositive. The source material was PBMCs.

CDR3 residues: CASSLLLNTEAFF. CDR3 DNA sequence: TGTGCCAGCAGCTTACTTCTGAACACTGAAGCTTTCTTT. This chain uses TRBV11-3 with TRBJ1-1; no reliable D call. The ends were cut back, 2 bases at V and 0 bases at J, with 4 bases in the middle. The V gene's germline CDR1 is SGHNT and CDR2 YENEEA. This CDR3 has 13 amino acids.